Given below is one T cell receptor beta chain in context. The antigen is not known. The sample originates from a study of T cell repertoires and Cas9 in healthy adults. Study context: Multi-effector potency, cytotoxicity and lineage were assessed in SpCas9-reactive CD4 and CD8 T cells.

Broader study findings: In vitro, SpCas9-reactive Tregs were reported to curb effector T cell proliferation and function.

Sequencing used immunoSEQ multiplex PCR; TCRdb keeps in-frame clones, though not all of them. This sample has tens of thousands of clones, with around nine tenths found just once. With 4 bases removed from V and 0 bases from J, the gap between germline ends came to 10 bases. Germline values: CDR1 SQVTM, CDR2 ANQGSEA. This CDR3 spans 14 amino acids. The V gene is TRBV29-1, the J gene TRBJ1-3; D unresolved. This receptor was taken from a human donor in good health. Sequences were obtained from CD4+ effector T cells (CD127+, CD25-, CD137-, CD154-) from PBMCs; culture status not recorded. CDR3 sequence: CSVVTVTSGNTIYF. The CDR3 DNA is TGCAGCGTTGTAACAGTCACCTCTGGAAACACCATATATTTT.